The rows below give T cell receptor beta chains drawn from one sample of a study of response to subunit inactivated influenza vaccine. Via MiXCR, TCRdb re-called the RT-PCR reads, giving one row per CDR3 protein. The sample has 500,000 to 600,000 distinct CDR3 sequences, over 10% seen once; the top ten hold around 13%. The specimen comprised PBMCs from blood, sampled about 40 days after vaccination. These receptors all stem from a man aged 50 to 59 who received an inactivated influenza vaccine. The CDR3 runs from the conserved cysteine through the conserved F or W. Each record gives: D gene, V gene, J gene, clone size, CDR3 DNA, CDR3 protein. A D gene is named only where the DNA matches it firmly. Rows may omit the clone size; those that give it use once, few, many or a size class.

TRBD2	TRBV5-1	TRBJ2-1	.	TGCGCCAGCAGCTTTACTCTAGCGGGAGGCTACAATGAGCAGTTCTTC	CASSFTLAGGYNEQFF
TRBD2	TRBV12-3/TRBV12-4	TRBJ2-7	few	TGTGCCAGCCGAGTGGCGGGAGGGGGCGAGCAGTACTTC	CASRVAGGGEQYF
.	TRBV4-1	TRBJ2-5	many	TGCGCCAGCAGCAGACTTTCGGGGACCCAAGAGACCCAGTACTTC	CASSRLSGTQETQYF
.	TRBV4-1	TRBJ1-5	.	TGCGCCAGCAGCCAAGCCACAAGCCCTAGCAATCAGCCCCAGCATTTT	CASSQATSPSNQPQHF
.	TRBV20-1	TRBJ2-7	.	TGCAGTGCTAGACCGGTAGGGCGGTCCTCCTACGAGCAGTACTTC	CSARPVGRSSYEQYF
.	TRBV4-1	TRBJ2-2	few	TGCGCCAGCAGCCAAGAGGGAATCAGCCCCTTGGCCGGGGAGCTGTTTTTT	CASSQEGISPLAGELFF
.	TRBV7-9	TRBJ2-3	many	TGTGCCAGCAGCTTAGTCGGGGCAGATACGCAGTATTTT	CASSLVGADTQYF
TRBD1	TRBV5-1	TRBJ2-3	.	TGCGCCAGCAGCCCGGACAGGGCGGCGAATACGCAGTATTTT	CASSPDRAANTQYF
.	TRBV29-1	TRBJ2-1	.	TGCAGCGTCGGAGAGGGTGGCAATGAGCAGTTCTTC	CSVGEGGNEQFF
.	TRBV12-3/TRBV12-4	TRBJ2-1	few	TGTGCCAGCAGTTTGGGGGCTACAGGGGAGGGTGAGCAGTTCTTC	CASSLGATGEGEQFF
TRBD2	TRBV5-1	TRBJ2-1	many	TGCGCCAGCAGCCAAGGCAGCGGGAGATCCTACAATGAGCAGTTCTTC	CASSQGSGRSYNEQFF
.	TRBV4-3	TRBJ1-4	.	TGCGCCAGCAGCCTCGACAGGTTAAATGAAAAACTGTTTTTT	CASSLDRLNEKLFF
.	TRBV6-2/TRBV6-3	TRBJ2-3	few	TGTGCCAGCAGGGAAATGGGCACAGATACGCAGTATTTT	CASREMGTDTQYF
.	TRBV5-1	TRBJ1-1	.	TGCGCCAGCAGCTTGGGGCGGCGCGGCACTGAAGCTTTCTTT	CASSLGRRGTEAFF
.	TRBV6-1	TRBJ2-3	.	TGTGCCAGCAGACAACTAGCCACAGATACGCAGTATTTT	CASRQLATDTQYF
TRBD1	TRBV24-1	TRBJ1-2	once	TGTGCCACCAGTGATCGGACAGGGGGCAGCTATGGCTACACCTTC	CATSDRTGGSYGYTF
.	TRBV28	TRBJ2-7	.	TGTGCCAGCAGCGGTCCCAAGAGCTCCTACGAGCAGTACTTC	CASSGPKSSYEQYF
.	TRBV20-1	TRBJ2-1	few	TGCAGTGCCTGGGGGGGGGCAGGCTACAATGAGCAGTTCTTC	CSAWGGAGYNEQFF
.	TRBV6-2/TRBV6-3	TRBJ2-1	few	TGTGCCAGCAGTGTGACCCGCAATGAGCAGTTCTTC	CASSVTRNEQFF
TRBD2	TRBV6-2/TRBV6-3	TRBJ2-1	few	TGTGCCAGCAGTAGAACCGGGACTAGCGGAGCCCGGGACCAGTTCTTC	CASSRTGTSGARDQFF
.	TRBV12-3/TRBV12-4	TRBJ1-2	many	TGTGCCAGCAGTTTCAGGGAAAACTATGGCTACACCTTC	CASSFRENYGYTF
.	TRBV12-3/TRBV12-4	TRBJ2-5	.	TGTGCCAGCAGTCCCAGACCCAGGGAGACCCAGTACTTC	CASSPRPRETQYF
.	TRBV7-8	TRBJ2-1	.	TGTGCCAGCAGCAGTATCGGGGAATCTGAGCAGTTCTTC	CASSSIGESEQFF
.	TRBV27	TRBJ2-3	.	TGTGCCAGCAGTCCTCTAGGATGGCAGGGGAGGTCAGATACGCAGTATTTT	CASSPLGWQGRSDTQYF
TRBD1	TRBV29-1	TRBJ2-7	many	TGCAGCGTTGTAACGGGACAGGGGTCTCTCGAGCAGTACTTC	CSVVTGQGSLEQYF
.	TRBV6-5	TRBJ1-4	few	TGTGCCAGCAGTTACAGGGAAAATGAAAAACTGTTTTTT	CASSYRENEKLFF
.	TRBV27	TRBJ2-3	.	TGTGCCAGCAGTTTATTATCCGCCACAGATACGCAGTATTTT	CASSLLSATDTQYF
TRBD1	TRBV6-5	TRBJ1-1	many	TGTGCCAGCAGTTACTCTTCAGGGGGTACTGAAGCTTTCTTT	CASSYSSGGTEAFF
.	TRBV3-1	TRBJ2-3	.	TGTGCCAGCAGCCATGGCACAGATACGCAGTATTTT	CASSHGTDTQYF
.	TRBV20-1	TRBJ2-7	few	TGCAGTGCGCGGACGGGAAAATACGAGCAGTACTTC	CSARTGKYEQYF
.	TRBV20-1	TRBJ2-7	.	TGCAGTGCTAGTTCGGACAGCTACGAGCAGTACTTC	CSASSDSYEQYF
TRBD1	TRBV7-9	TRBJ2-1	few	TGTGCCAGCAGCTTGGGACAGGGAAGGAACAATGAGCAGTTCTTC	CASSLGQGRNNEQFF
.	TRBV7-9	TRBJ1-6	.	TGTGCCAGCAGCCCCGCTCCGGGTCGCTATAATTCACCCCTCCACTTT	CASSPAPGRYNSPLHF
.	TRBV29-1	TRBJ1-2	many	TGCAGCGTTACTAGGAGGGTCGGCGGCTACACCTTC	CSVTRRVGGYTF
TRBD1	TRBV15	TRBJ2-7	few	TGTGCCACCAGCAGAGACGCTTTCCGGGACAGGGGATACGAGCAGTACTTC	CATSRDAFRDRGYEQYF
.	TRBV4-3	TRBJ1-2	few	TGCGCCAGCAGCCAAGACAGGGCCAACTATGGCTACACCTTC	CASSQDRANYGYTF
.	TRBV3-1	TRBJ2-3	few	TGTGCCAGCAGCCAAGTAGCAGGGTGGACAGATACGCAGTATTTT	CASSQVAGWTDTQYF
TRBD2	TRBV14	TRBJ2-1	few	TGTGCCAGCAGCCATACATGGGGACTAGCGGACTTCAATGAGCAGTTCTTC	CASSHTWGLADFNEQFF
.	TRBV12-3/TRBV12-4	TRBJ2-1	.	TGTGCCAGCAGTGTTAGCTGGGGGGCTCATGAGCAGTTCTTC	CASSVSWGAHEQFF
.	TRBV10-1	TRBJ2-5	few	TGCGCCAGCAGTGAGTCAGTATCAGAAATCCAAGAGACCCAGTACTTC	CASSESVSEIQETQYF
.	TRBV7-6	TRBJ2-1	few	TGTGCCAGCAGTTTACAGGGAATAGGCAATGAGCAGTTCTTC	CASSLQGIGNEQFF
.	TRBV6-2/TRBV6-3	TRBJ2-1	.	TGTGGCACGAGGGGGGAGAGCTCCTACAATGAGCAGTTCTTC	CGTRGESSYNEQFF
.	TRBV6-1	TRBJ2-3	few	TGTGCCAGCAGGCCACCTCGTGGTGCAGATACGCAGTATTTT	CASRPPRGADTQYF
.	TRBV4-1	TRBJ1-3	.	TGCGCCAGCAGCCAAGGAATTTTGGGTAGTAAGGGAGGAAACACCATATATTTT	CASSQGILGSKGGNTIYF
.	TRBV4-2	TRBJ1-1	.	TGTGCCAGCAGCCAAGATAGAACAGGGAACACTGAAGCTTTCTTT	CASSQDRTGNTEAFF
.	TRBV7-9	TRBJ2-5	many	TGTGCCAGCAGCTCTGGGTTCGGGACCCAGTACTTC	CASSSGFGTQYF
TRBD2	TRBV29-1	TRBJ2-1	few	TGCAGCGTTGGGGAGGGAGGGCCTAATGAGCAGTTCTTC	CSVGEGGPNEQFF
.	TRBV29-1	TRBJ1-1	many	TGCAGCGTTGATCAGGGGACAGCTTTCTTT	CSVDQGTAFF
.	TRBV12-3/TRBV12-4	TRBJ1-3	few	TGTGCCAGCAGTTTAGGGACGGAGGGATCAGGAAACACCATATATTTT	CASSLGTEGSGNTIYF
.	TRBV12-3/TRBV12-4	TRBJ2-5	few	TGTGCCAGCAGTTTTAAGCTCTACAGTCAAGAGACCCAGTACTTC	CASSFKLYSQETQYF
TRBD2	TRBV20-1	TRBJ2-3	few	TGCAGTGCTCCAGAGACTAGCGGGAGATTCTCAGATACGCAGTATTTT	CSAPETSGRFSDTQYF
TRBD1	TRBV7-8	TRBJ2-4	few	TGTGCCAGCAGCCAGGACAGGGGAAAGAGAAACATTCAGTACTTC	CASSQDRGKRNIQYF
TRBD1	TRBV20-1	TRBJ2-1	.	TGCAGTGCTAGCCCGACAGGGTTTCACAATGAGCAGTTCTTC	CSASPTGFHNEQFF
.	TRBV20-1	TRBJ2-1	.	TGCAGTGCTGCCGGCGTGGGGCGGAGTGGGGTCAATGAGCAGTTCTTC	CSAAGVGRSGVNEQFF
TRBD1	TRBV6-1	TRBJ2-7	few	TGTGCCAGCAGACGGGGACAGGGGGCCGAGCAGTACTTC	CASRRGQGAEQYF
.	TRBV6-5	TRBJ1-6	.	TGTGCCAGCAGTTATGGGTGGGACTCACCCCTCCACTTT	CASSYGWDSPLHF
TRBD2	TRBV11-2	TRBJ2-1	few	TGTGCCAGCAGCTCCTTTCAACTAGCGGGGGGGAGCTCCTACAATGAGCAGTTCTTC	CASSSFQLAGGSSYNEQFF
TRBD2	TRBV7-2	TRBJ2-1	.	TGTGCCAGCAGCCGAACAGTGGGACTAGCGGTAAATGAGCAGTTCTTC	CASSRTVGLAVNEQFF
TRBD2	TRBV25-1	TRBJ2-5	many	TGTGCCAGCAGTGCGACTAGCGGGAGATGGATGGAGACCCAGTACTTC	CASSATSGRWMETQYF
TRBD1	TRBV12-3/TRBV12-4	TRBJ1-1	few	TGTGCCAGCATGCCACAGGGGACCACTGAAGCTTTCTTT	CASMPQGTTEAFF